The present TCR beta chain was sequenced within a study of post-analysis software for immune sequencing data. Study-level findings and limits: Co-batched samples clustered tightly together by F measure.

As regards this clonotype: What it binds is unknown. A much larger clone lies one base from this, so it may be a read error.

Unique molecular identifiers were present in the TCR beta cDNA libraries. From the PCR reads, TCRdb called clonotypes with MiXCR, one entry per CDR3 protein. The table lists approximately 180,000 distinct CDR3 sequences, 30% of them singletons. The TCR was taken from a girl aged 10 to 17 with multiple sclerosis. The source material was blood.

The CDR3 nucleotides are TGTGCCAGCAGCTGGACAGCGGGAGGGTTCGAGCAGTACTTC. Translating it yields CASSWTAGGFEQYF. The rearrangement uses TRBV3-1 and TRBJ2-7, with 10 positions matching TRBD2. V shed 5 bases, J shed 6 bases, and the junction held 7 bases outside the gene matches. The CDR3 consists of 14 residues. From germline, CDR1 is LGHDT and CDR2 YNNKEL (reference sequence).